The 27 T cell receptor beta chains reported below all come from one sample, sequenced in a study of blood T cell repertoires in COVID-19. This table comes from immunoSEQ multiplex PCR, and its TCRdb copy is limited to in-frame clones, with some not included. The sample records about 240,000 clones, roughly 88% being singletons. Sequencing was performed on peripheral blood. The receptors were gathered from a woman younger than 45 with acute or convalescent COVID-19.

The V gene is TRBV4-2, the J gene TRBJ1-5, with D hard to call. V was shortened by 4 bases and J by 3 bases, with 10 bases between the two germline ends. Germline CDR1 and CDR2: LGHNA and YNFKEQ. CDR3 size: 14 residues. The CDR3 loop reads CASSLMGDNQPQHF. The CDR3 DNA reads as TGTGCCAGCAGCCTGATGGGAGACAATCAGCCCCAGCATTTT.

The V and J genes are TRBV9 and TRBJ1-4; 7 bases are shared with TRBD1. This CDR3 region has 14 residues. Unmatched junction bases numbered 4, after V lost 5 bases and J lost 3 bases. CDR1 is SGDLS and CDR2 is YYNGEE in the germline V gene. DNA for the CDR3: TGTGCCAGCAGTCAGGGACAGCCTAATGAAAAACTGTTTTTT. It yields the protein CASSQGQPNEKLFF.

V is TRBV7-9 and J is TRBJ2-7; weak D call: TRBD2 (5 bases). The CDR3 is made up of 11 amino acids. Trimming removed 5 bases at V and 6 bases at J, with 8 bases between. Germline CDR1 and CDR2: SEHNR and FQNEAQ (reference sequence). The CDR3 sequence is CASSAEGEQYF. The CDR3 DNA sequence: TGTGCCAGCAGCGCCGAGGGCGAGCAGTACTTC. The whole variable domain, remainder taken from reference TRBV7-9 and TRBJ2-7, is DTGVSQNPRHKITKRGQNVTFRCDPISEHNRLYWYRQTLGQGPEFLTYFQNEAQLEKSRLLSDRFSAERPKGSFSTLEIQRTEQGDSAMYLCASSAEGEQYFGPGTRLTVT.

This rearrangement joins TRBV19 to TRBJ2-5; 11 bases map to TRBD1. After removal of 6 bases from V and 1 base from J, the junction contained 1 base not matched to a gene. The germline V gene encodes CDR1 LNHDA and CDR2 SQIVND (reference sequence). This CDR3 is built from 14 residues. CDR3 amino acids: CASSGTGGQETQYF. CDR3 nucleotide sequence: TGTGCCAGTAGCGGGACAGGGGGCCAAGAGACCCAGTACTTC.

The CDR3 loop is CASSQDLAGESEKLFF. The CDR3 nucleotides read TGCGCCAGCAGCCAAGATCTCGCAGGGGAAAGTGAAAAACTGTTTTTT. The rearrangement uses TRBV4-3 and TRBJ1-4; D perhaps matches TRBD1 (6 bases). CDR1 and CDR2 (germline): LGHNA, YSLEER. Trimming left V 0 bases short and J 7 bases short, with 15 bases between. The CDR3 is 16 amino acids.

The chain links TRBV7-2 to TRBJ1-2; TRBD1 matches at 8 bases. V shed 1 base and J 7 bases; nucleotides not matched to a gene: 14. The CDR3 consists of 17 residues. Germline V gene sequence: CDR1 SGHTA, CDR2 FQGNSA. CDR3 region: CASSLVRQGAFSGGYTF. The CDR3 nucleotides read TGTGCCAGCAGCTTAGTACGCCAGGGGGCGTTTTCAGGTGGCTACACCTTC.

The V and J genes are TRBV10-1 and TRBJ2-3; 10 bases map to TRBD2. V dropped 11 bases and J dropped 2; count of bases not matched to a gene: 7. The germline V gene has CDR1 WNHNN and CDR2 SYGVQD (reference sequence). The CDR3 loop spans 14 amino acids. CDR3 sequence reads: CAGTAGGPTDTQYF. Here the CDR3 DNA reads TGCGCCGGGACAGCGGGAGGGCCCACAGATACGCAGTATTTT.

Here the CDR3 DNA reads TGTGCCAGCAGCTCTAGGTCCGTTGATCCGGGAGTGGGCAAAAACATTCAGTACTTC. Amino acids: CASSSRSVDPGVGKNIQYF. The rearrangement links TRBV11-2 to TRBJ2-4, with D possibly TRBD2 on 6 matching bases. Per germline, CDR1 SGHAT and CDR2 FQNNGV. This CDR3 has 19 amino acids. The V gene lost 4 bases and the J gene lost 3 bases, with 25 bases spanning the gap.

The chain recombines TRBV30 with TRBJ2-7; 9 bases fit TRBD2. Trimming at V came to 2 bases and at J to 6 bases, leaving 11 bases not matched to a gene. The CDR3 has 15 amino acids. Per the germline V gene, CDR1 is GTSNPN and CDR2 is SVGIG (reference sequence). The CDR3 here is CAWSTAASGIFEQYF. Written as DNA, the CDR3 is TGTGCCTGGAGTACGGCGGCTAGCGGGATATTCGAGCAGTACTTC.

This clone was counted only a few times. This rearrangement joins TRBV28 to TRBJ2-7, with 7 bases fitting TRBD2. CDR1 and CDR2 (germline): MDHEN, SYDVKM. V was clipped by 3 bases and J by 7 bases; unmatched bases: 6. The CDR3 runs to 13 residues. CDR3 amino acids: CASSFGGGLEQYF. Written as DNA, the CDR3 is TGTGCCAGCAGTTTTGGGGGAGGGCTTGAGCAGTACTTC.

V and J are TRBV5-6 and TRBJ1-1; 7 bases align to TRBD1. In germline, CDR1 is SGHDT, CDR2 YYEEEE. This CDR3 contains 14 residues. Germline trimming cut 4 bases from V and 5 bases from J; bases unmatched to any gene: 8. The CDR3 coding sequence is TGTGCCAGCAGCCTGCAGGGGGTTGCGACTGAAGCTTTCTTT. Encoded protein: CASSLQGVATEAFF.

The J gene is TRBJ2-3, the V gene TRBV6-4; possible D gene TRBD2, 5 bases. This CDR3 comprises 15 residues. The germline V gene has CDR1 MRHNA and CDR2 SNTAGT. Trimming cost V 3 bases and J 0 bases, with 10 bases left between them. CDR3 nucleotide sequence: TGTGCCAGCAGTGAGACTACTACTAGCACAGATACGCAGTATTTT. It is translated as CASSETTTSTDTQYF.

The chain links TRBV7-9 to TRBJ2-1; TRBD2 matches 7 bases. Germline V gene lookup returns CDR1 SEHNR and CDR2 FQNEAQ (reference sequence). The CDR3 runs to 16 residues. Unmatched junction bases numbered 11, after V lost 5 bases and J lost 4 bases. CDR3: CASSQGGGRGYNEQFF. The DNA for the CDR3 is TGTGCCAGCAGCCAAGGTGGGGGGAGGGGATACAATGAGCAGTTCTTC.

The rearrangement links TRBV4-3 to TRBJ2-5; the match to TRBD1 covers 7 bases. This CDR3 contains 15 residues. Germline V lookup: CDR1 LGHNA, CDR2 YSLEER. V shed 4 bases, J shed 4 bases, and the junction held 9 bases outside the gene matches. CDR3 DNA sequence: TGCGCCAGCAGCCGAGGCAGGGGGTTCGGAGAGACCCAGTACTTC. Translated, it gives CASSRGRGFGETQYF.

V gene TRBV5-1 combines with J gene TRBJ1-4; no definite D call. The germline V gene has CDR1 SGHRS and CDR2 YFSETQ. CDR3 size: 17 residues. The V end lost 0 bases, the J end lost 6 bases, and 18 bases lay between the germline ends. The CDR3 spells CASSLGPLSGRDEKLFF. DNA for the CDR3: TGCGCCAGCAGCTTGGGGCCCTTGTCGGGGAGAGATGAAAAACTGTTTTTT.

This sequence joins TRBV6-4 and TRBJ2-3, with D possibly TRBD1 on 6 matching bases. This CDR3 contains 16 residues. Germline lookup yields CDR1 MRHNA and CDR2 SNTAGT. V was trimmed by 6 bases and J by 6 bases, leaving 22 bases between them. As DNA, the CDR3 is TGTGCCAGCAGCGCCACAGGGACCCAAAGGACCGATACGCAGTATTTT. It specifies CASSATGTQRTDTQYF.

In DNA form, the CDR3 reads TGTGCCAGCAGCCCGACGCGAGGGTTGAACACTGAAGCTTTCTTT. Residues: CASSPTRGLNTEAFF. V usage is TRBV13 and J usage is TRBJ1-1, with D unclear. The CDR3 loop spans 15 amino acids. Trimming removed 5 bases at V and 0 bases at J, with 13 bases between. Germline V CDR1 and CDR2: PRHDT, FYEKMQ (reference sequence).

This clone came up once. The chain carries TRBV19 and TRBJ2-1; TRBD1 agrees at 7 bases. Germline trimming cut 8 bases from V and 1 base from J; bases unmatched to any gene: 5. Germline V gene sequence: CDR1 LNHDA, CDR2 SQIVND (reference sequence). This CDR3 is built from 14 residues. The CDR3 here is CASQQGLSYNEQFF. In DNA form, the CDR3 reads TGTGCCAGTCAACAGGGGCTATCCTACAATGAGCAGTTCTTC.

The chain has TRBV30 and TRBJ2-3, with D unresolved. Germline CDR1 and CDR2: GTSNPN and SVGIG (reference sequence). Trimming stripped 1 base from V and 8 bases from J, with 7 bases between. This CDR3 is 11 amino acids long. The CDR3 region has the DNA TGTGCCTGGAGTGCGGGTATTACGCAGTATTTT. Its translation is CAWSAGITQYF.

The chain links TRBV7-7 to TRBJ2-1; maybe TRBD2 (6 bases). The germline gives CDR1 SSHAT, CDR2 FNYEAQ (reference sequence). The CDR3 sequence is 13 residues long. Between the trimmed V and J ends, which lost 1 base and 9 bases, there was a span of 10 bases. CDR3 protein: CASSLVSAGEQFF. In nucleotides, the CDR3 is TGTGCCAGCAGCTTAGTATCAGCGGGTGAGCAGTTCTTC.

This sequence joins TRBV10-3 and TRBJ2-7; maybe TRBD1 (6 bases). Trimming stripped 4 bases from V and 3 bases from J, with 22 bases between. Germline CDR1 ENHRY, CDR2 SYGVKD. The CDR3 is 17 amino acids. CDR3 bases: TGTGCCATCAGTGGGGGGACACCGGGACAACCAAACTACGAGCAGTACTTC. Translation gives CAISGGTPGQPNYEQYF.

The CDR3 sequence: CASSQVSSGAKNIQYF. CDR3 coding DNA: TGTGCCAGCAGCCAAGTGTCTAGCGGAGCCAAAAACATTCAGTACTTC. J is TRBJ2-4 and V is TRBV16, with 7 bases lining up with TRBD2. Looked up from germline, CDR1 is KGHSY and CDR2 is FQNENV. J lost 0 bases, V lost 2 bases, and 4 bases had no gene match. This CDR3 comprises 16 residues.

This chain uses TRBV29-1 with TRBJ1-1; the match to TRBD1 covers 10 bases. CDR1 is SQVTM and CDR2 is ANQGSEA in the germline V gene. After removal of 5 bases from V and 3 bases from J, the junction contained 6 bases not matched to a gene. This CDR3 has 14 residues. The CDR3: CSVRGGQGHTEAFF. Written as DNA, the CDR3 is TGCAGCGTTAGGGGGGGACAGGGGCACACTGAAGCTTTCTTT.

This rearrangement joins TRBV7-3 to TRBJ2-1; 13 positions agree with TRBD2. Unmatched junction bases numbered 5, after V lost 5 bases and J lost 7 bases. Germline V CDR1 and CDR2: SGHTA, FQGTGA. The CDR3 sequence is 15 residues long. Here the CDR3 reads CASSPGLAGMNEQFF. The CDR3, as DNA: TGTGCCAGCAGCCCGGGACTAGCGGGGATGAATGAGCAGTTCTTC.

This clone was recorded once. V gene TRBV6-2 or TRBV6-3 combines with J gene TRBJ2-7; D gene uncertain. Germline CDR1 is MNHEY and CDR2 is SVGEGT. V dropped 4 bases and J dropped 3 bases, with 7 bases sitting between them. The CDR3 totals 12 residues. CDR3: CASSSTVYEQYF. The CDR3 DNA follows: TGTGCCAGCAGTTCCACAGTCTACGAGCAGTACTTC.

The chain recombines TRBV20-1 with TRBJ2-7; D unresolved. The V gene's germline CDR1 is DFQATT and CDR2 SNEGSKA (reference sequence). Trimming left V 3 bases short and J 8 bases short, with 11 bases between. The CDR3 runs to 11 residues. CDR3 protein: CSASFLTQQYF. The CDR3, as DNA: TGCAGTGCTAGTTTTTTGACTCAGCAGTACTTC.

CDR3 loop: CAITGTGTGNYGYTF. The CDR3 DNA is TGTGCCATCACAGGGACCGGGACAGGGAACTATGGCTACACCTTC. This chain links TRBV28 with TRBJ1-2; 9 bases line up with TRBD1. The CDR3 has 15 amino acids. The V gene end was trimmed by 10 bases and the J gene end by 2 bases; junction bases not matched to a gene: 11. Germline assignment: CDR1 MDHEN and CDR2 SYDVKM.